This T cell receptor beta chain was retrieved from a study of T cell clonotyping in hematopoietic cell transplantation. Findings of the study overall: No sorting was done, leaving CD4 and CD8 contributions mixed. At the given depth, recipient repertoires were over 95% de novo clonotypes. Broader posttransplant TCR repertoire diversity was predicted by graft donor and pretransplant recipient Inverse Simpson Index values. Recipient TCR diversity dropped after transplant; expanded clonotypes rose from day 30 to 180.

Trimming took 0 bases from V and 3 from J; bases not matched to a gene: 3. Germline V lookup: CDR1 MNHEY, CDR2 SVGAGI. The CDR3 sequence is 15 residues long. The method was immunoSEQ multiplex PCR; TCRdb's version includes in-frame clones alone and lacks a portion of them. Of about 13,000 clones listed, 90% were seen once; the top ten hold around 1.3%. As to this clone: Antigen: not known.

The sequencing input was peripheral blood mononuclear cells. This sequence joins TRBV6-5 and TRBJ2-3, with 7 bases aligning to TRBD1. This receptor was identified in a man aged 25-45 years in good health. Some clones in this sample may be carry-over from other donors' samples. The CDR3 spells CASSYSGQRTDTQYF. CDR3 DNA: TGTGCCAGCAGTTACTCGGGACAGCGAACAGATACGCAGTATTTT.